This T cell receptor beta chain was recorded in a study of blood T cell repertoires in COVID-19. About the study: Italy, Spain and the United States were the sources of the convalescent and acute COVID-19 samples.

Only one count was recorded for this clone. This table comes from immunoSEQ multiplex PCR, and its TCRdb copy is limited to in-frame clones, with some not included. The sample contains over 85,000 clones, around 90% of which appear only once. In germline, CDR1 is SGHAT, CDR2 FQNNGV. The CDR3 runs to 15 residues. J gave up 5 bases and V 5 bases, and 8 bases lay outside the gene matches. Sequences were obtained from peripheral blood. This chain uses TRBV11-2 with TRBJ2-1; 8 bases fit TRBD2. The TCR originated in a man aged 35-49 years with acute or convalescent COVID-19. CDR3: CASSPAGADNNEQFF. CDR3 nucleotide sequence: TGTGCCAGCAGCCCAGCGGGGGCGGACAACAATGAGCAGTTCTTC.